This TCR beta chain was identified in a study of blood T cell repertoires in COVID-19. The wider study: COVID-19 samples, acute and convalescent, were from the United States, Italy and Spain. PBMCs, B-cell-depleted T cells, or T cells were the source of the cDNA or gDNA that made up the material.

Seattle-derived patients entered the study during active infection and were followed longitudinally. Original handling: Scientists estimated how many nucleated cells there were by amplifying reference gene primers. Only in-frame clones appear in the TCRdb table, and some are missing; sequencing was by immunoSEQ multiplex PCR. V and J calls plus clone size are reproduced from that table; the DNA served to infer D and trimming. The table shows 95,000 to 150,000 clones, with approximately 85% occurring only once. The sequence was collected from a woman of 80 years or more with COVID-19, enrolled during active disease. The source material was peripheral blood.

The DNA of the CDR3 is TGTGCCAGCAGCTTAAAGGGGACTGAAGCTTTCTTT. Translation: CASSLKGTEAFF. The rearrangement joins TRBV7-2 to TRBJ1-1, with D maybe TRBD1 (5 bases). Germline lookup yields CDR1 SGHTA and CDR2 FQGNSA. This CDR3 has 12 amino acids. V shed 2 bases and J shed 5 bases, with 6 bases lying between them.